This passage covers 15 T cell receptor beta chains from one sample sequenced in a study of beta chain features in type 1 diabetes (dated 2018 in TCRdb). Library generation was performed with the immunoSEQ multiplex PCR assay. The High Capacity cDNA Reverse Transcription Kit was used to reverse transcribe all of the isolated RNA, meaning that expressed TCRB transcripts were what got sequenced. TCRdb provides this immuneACCESS table in a form limited to in-frame rearrangements. Some clones are lacking; in checked studies, under half of them reflect an unresolved V gene, and why the rest are absent is not known. The sample yields over 700,000 clones; about a sixth were counted once. About 0.02% of the sample rests with the top ten. Material for sequencing was naive CD4+ T cells from blood. Explained via the paper, the cell subset or site label denotes: true naive CD4+ T cells. The origin of the receptors is a woman under 30 in good health.

In its sample, this clone was seen a few times. The chain links TRBV7-3 to TRBJ2-3, with 7 nucleotides matching TRBD2. Trimming took 5 bases from V and 4 from J; bases not matched to a gene: 15. The CDR3 spans 17 residues. Germline V gene sequence: CDR1 SGHTA, CDR2 FQGTGA. In DNA, the CDR3 is TGTGCCAGCAGCCCAGGGTGGTGGGCGGGAGACTCAGATACGCAGTATTTT. This translates into CASSPGWWAGDSDTQYF.

This chain links TRBV10-3 with TRBJ2-7; 7 bases are a match to TRBD1. V shed 4 bases and J 4 bases; nucleotides not matched to a gene: 7. The V gene's germline CDR1 is ENHRY and CDR2 SYGVKD. The CDR3 sequence is 14 residues long. The CDR3 coding sequence is TGTGCCATCAGTGCCGAGACAGGGAGATACGAGCAGTACTTC. Its protein is CAISAETGRYEQYF.

This clone has more than one count but fewer than ten. V usage is TRBV20-1 and J usage is TRBJ2-1; D is ambiguous. The CDR3 covers 11 residues. Trimming pared 0 bases from V and 12 bases from J, leaving 9 bases between. Germline CDR1 reads DFQATT; CDR2 reads SNEGSKA (reference sequence). The CDR3 region has the DNA TGCAGTGCTAGAGAATCATTTGGGCAGTTCTTC. Translating gives CSARESFGQFF.

The V gene is TRBV5-1, the J gene TRBJ2-7; perhaps TRBD1 as D (6 bases). Trimming left V 0 bases short and J 3 bases short, with 13 bases between. CDR1 and CDR2 (germline): SGHRS, YFSETQ. The CDR3 spans 15 residues. The chain's CDR3 is CASSLEARGFYEQYF. The CDR3 DNA reads TGCGCCAGCAGCTTGGAAGCCAGGGGCTTCTACGAGCAGTACTTC. Filled out from reference TRBV5-1 and TRBJ2-7, the complete variable domain reads KAGVTQTPRYLIKTRGQQVTLSCSPISGHRSVSWYQQTPGQGLQFLFEYFSETQRNKGNFPGRFSGRQFSNSRSEMNVSTLELGDSALYLCASSLEARGFYEQYFGPGTRLTVT.

Only a few counts were recorded for this clone. This chain joins TRBV5-1 and TRBJ1-2; the D gene is possibly TRBD1 (5 bases). V lost 4 bases and J lost 6, with 19 bases in between. The CDR3 runs to 15 residues. Germline V gene data show CDR1 as SGHRS and CDR2 as YFSETQ. The CDR3 sequence: CASSDSSTNYHGYTF. The CDR3 DNA sequence: TGCGCCAGCAGCGACAGCAGCACTAACTACCATGGCTACACCTTC.

The CDR3 nucleotides are TGTGCCAGTGGCCTCTACAATGAGCAGTTCTTC. Protein: CASGLYNEQFF. The genes are TRBV5-5 and TRBJ2-1; the D is unclear. This CDR3 is built from 11 residues. Trimming left V 8 bases short and J 3 bases short, with 6 bases between. In germline, CDR1 is SGHKS, CDR2 YYEKEE (reference sequence).

This clone was counted between two and nine times. The gene calls are TRBV18 and TRBJ1-5; tentatively, D is TRBD1 (5 bases). V gave up 2 bases and J gave up 4 bases, with 18 bases separating them. The V gene's germline CDR1 is KGHSH and CDR2 LQKENI. The CDR3 is made up of 17 amino acids. The DNA of the CDR3 is TGTGCCAGCTCACCAATTGGGGGTCGGTGGGTGAATCAGCCCCAGCATTTT. It encodes CASSPIGGRWVNQPQHF.

This clone has a handful of counts. The chain employs TRBV6-5 and TRBJ2-5, with TRBD2 as a possible D gene (6 bases). The ends were cut back, 0 bases at V and 2 bases at J, with 10 bases in the middle. The CDR3 loop spans 15 amino acids. Germline values: CDR1 MNHEY, CDR2 SVGAGI. CDR3 sequence: CASSYSYAGQETQYF. The CDR3, as DNA: TGTGCCAGCAGTTACTCTTACGCGGGGCAAGAGACCCAGTACTTC.

This clone was detected a few times. The chain couples TRBV7-9 to TRBJ2-1; D is possibly TRBD2 (5 bases). V lost 5 bases, J lost 9 bases, and 14 bases lay in between. The CDR3 sequence is 13 residues long. Germline CDR1 is SEHNR and CDR2 is FQNEAQ (reference sequence). CDR3 bases: TGTGCCAGCAGCCCGACGGGGTACGGTGAGCAGTTCTTC. Its protein is CASSPTGYGEQFF.

This chain uses TRBV7-2 with TRBJ2-5, with a possible D match to TRBD2 (6 bases). The J call may be wrong; the DNA end is better matched by TRBJ2-7. This CDR3 is 15 amino acids long. The germline gives CDR1 SGHTA, CDR2 FQGNSA. The CDR3 DNA is TGTGCCAGCAGCTTAGGGGAGGTTTCTGCCTACGAGCAGTACTTC. Its translation: CASSLGEVSAYEQYF.

This clone was observed a handful of times. The rearrangement uses TRBV5-4 and TRBJ2-1, with 15 bases matching TRBD2. CDR3 size: 18 residues. Germline V gene sequence: CDR1 SGHNT, CDR2 YYREEE (reference sequence). J was trimmed by 6 bases and V by 0 bases; bases with no gene match: 7. The CDR3 DNA follows: TGTGCCAGCAGCTTGGCGAGAGGGACTAGCGGGAGGATCAATGAGCAGTTCTTC. It is translated as CASSLARGTSGRINEQFF.

The J gene is TRBJ2-7, the V gene TRBV27, with 11 bases identical to TRBD2. Germline lookup yields CDR1 MNHEY and CDR2 SMNVEV (reference sequence). J was trimmed by 2 bases and V by 6 bases; bases with no gene match: 12. This CDR3 is 17 amino acids long. The CDR3 DNA is TGTGCCAGCAGGGAAACTAGCGGGAGCCTGAGACCCTACGAGCAGTACTTC. It is translated as CASRETSGSLRPYEQYF.

The V gene is TRBV5-6, the J gene TRBJ2-7; 9 bases agree with TRBD2. This CDR3 region has 15 residues. V dropped 4 bases and J dropped 0; count of bases not matched to a gene: 5. Germline CDR1 and CDR2: SGHDT and YYEEEE. CDR3 in DNA: TGTGCCAGCAGCGTGCCTAGCGGGAACTCCTACGAGCAGTACTTC. Translation gives CASSVPSGNSYEQYF.

This chain joins TRBV5-4 and TRBJ2-2; tentatively, D is TRBD2 (6 bases). The CDR3 length is 16 residues. Germline V CDR1 and CDR2: SGHNT, YYREEE (reference sequence). Between the trimmed V and J ends, which lost 0 bases and 6 bases, there was a span of 15 bases. The CDR3 bases are TGTGCCAGCAGCTTGGGAGGGCTTTCTAGCGCCGGGGAGCTGTTTTTT. Protein product: CASSLGGLSSAGELFF.

This chain joins TRBV5-1 and TRBJ2-3, with D hard to call. The CDR3 spans 13 residues. Trimming pared 0 bases from V and 4 bases from J, leaving 6 bases between. CDR1 is SGHRS, CDR2 YFSETQ, per germline. CDR3 amino acids: CASSLGTADTQYF. Here the CDR3 DNA reads TGCGCCAGCAGCTTGGGGACGGCAGATACGCAGTATTTT.